The following is a TCR beta chain sequence with its context. No antigen is known for it. Repertoires were generated with immunoSEQ multiplex PCR, while TCRdb's copy carries only in-frame clones and drops some. The sample holds 57,000 or so clones; about 87% are singletons and the top ten take about 1.5%. Controls had normal endoscopy and no IBD diagnosis within a year. This sample stems from a study of pediatric ulcerative colitis. Points from the study as a whole: Blood-rectal clonal overlap within each person was significantly higher in ulcerative colitis patients than controls. In rectum, acute severe colitis had expanded clones and less diversity.

This CDR3 has 14 residues. Trimming removed 5 bases from V and 4 bases from J; junction bases left unmatched: 7. Germline-derived CDR1 and CDR2 are SGHTA and FQGNSA. This sequence was found in a boy aged 5-17 years who was a control in a study of pediatric ulcerative colitis. Sequences were obtained from blood. V usage is TRBV7-2 and J usage is TRBJ1-2, with 7 bases aligning to TRBD1. Here the CDR3 DNA reads TGTGCCAGCAGCGATAGGACAGGAGCCTATGGCTACACCTTC. This encodes CASSDRTGAYGYTF.